These 15 T cell receptor beta chains came from one sample sequenced in a study of T cell changes during pregnancy in multiple sclerosis. Profiled with immunoSEQ multiplex PCR; TCRdb holds only in-frame clones, not every one. The table has approximately 58,000 clones, 92% seen once. The specimen comprised CD4+ T cells from peripheral blood mononuclear cells, sampled after pregnancy. All receptors come from a female donor in good health, enrolled as a control in a pregnancy study.

The chain combines TRBV6-6 with TRBJ1-3; a possible D gene is TRBD1 (5 bases). Between the trimmed V and J ends, which lost 4 bases and 4 bases, there was a span of 11 bases. This CDR3 contains 14 residues. CDR1 and CDR2 (germline): MNHNY, SVGAGI (reference sequence). The CDR3 region is CASSWGDGGNTIYF. CDR3 sequence (DNA): TGTGCCAGCAGTTGGGGGGACGGGGGAAACACCATATATTTT.

The V gene is TRBV5-1, the J gene TRBJ2-3, with 8 bases matching TRBD2. The CDR3 consists of 16 residues. Germline V CDR1 and CDR2: SGHRS, YFSETQ. The trim removed 7 bases at V and 2 bases at J, leaving 12 bases unmatched. Here the CDR3 reads CASGHIIAGFTDTQYF. In nucleotides, the CDR3 is TGCGCCAGCGGACATATAATAGCGGGGTTCACAGATACGCAGTATTTT. Based on the CDR3 plus reference TRBV5-1 and TRBJ2-3, the full variable domain is KAGVTQTPRYLIKTRGQQVTLSCSPISGHRSVSWYQQTPGQGLQFLFEYFSETQRNKGNFPGRFSGRQFSNSRSEMNVSTLELGDSALYLCASGHIIAGFTDTQYFGPGTRLTVL.

J is TRBJ2-5 and V is TRBV5-1, with D possibly being TRBD1 (5 bases). CDR1 and CDR2 from the germline V gene are SGHRS and YFSETQ. Trimming took 4 bases from V and 1 from J, leaving 14 bases between them. This CDR3 comprises 15 residues. The CDR3 DNA is TGCGCCAGCAGCGGACAATCCGGGCCCCAAGAGACCCAGTACTTC. It yields the protein CASSGQSGPQETQYF.

The chain has TRBV7-9 and TRBJ1-5; the match to TRBD1 covers 9 bases. Unmatched junction bases numbered 5, after V lost 5 bases and J lost 6 bases. The germline gives CDR1 SEHNR, CDR2 FQNEAQ (reference sequence). This CDR3 spans 14 amino acids. The CDR3 reads CASSPQGASQPQHF. The CDR3 DNA reads TGTGCCAGCAGCCCACAGGGGGCTAGTCAGCCCCAGCATTTT. The variable domain in full, with the rest retrieved from reference TRBV7-9 and TRBJ1-5, is DTGVSQNPRHKITKRGQNVTFRCDPISEHNRLYWYRQTLGQGPEFLTYFQNEAQLEKSRLLSDRFSAERPKGSFSTLEIQRTEQGDSAMYLCASSPQGASQPQHFGDGTRLSIL.

The V and J genes are TRBV19 and TRBJ2-5, with TRBD1 matching over 8 bases. Germline V gene sequence: CDR1 LNHDA, CDR2 SQIVND (reference sequence). The CDR3 is 13 amino acids. V shed 10 bases and J 5 bases; nucleotides not matched to a gene: 9. The CDR3 nucleotides are TGTGCCACCAGGCGACAGGGGACGGAGACCCAGTACTTC. Encoded protein: CATRRQGTETQYF.

The gene calls are TRBV10-3 and TRBJ1-3; TRBD1 agrees at 8 bases. The CDR3 has 15 residues. Losses at the gene ends were 2 bases for V and 1 base for J; bases not matched to a gene: 1. The germline gives CDR1 ENHRY, CDR2 SYGVKD. The CDR3 region has the DNA TGTGCCATCAGTGAGAGGGACAGGTCTGGAAACACCATATATTTT. Amino acids: CAISERDRSGNTIYF.

The rearrangement uses TRBV7-2 and TRBJ1-1; TRBD1 is a possible D gene (6 bases). The CDR3 is 16 residues long. Germline CDR1 and CDR2: SGHTA and FQGNSA. The germline V and J ends were trimmed by 5 bases and 10 bases, with 26 bases remaining between them. The CDR3 region has the DNA TGTGCCAGCAGCCCTTTAAGGGGGACCCTTCTTAGGTTAGCTTTCTTT. This encodes CASSPLRGTLLRLAFF.

The chain uses TRBV7-9 and TRBJ1-2; perhaps TRBD1 as D (5 bases). Germline CDR1 reads SEHNR; CDR2 reads FQNEAQ (reference sequence). This CDR3 region has 14 residues. V was clipped by 2 bases and J by 8 bases, with 15 bases between them. The CDR3 protein is CASSLSYRGGGYTF. The CDR3 region has the DNA TGTGCCAGCAGCTTAAGTTATAGGGGTGGCGGCTACACCTTC.

The rearrangement joins TRBV7-9 to TRBJ2-7; D gene uncertain. From germline, CDR1 is SEHNR and CDR2 FQNEAQ (reference sequence). The CDR3 runs to 12 residues. The V gene lost 1 base and the J gene lost 3 bases, with 4 bases spanning the gap. The CDR3 DNA reads TGTGCCAGCAGCTTAGAGAGCTACGAGCAGTACTTC. Protein sequence: CASSLESYEQYF.

This chain links TRBV9 with TRBJ2-6, with 7 bases aligning to TRBD2. V shed 0 bases and J 3 bases; nucleotides not matched to a gene: 3. The CDR3 contains 16 residues. In germline, CDR1 is SGDLS, CDR2 YYNGEE. For the CDR3, the DNA is TGTGCCAGCAGCGTAGCTTGGGGGGGTGGGGCCAACGTCCTGACTTTC. Translated: CASSVAWGGGANVLTF. The variable domain in full, with the rest retrieved from reference TRBV9 and TRBJ2-6, is DSGVTQTPKHLITATGQRVTLRCSPRSGDLSVYWYQQSLDQGLQFLIQYYNGEERAKGNILERFSAQQFPDLHSELNLSSLELGDSALYFCASSVAWGGGANVLTFGAGSRLTVL.

The chain carries TRBV4-1 and TRBJ1-3; D remains unclear. This CDR3 contains 17 residues. In germline, CDR1 is MGHRA, CDR2 YSYEKL. V was pared by 1 base and J by 0 bases, with 13 bases between. CDR3 DNA sequence: TGCGCCAGCAGCCAAGGCCGCCCAGGTGTCTCTGGAAACACCATATATTTT. It codes for CASSQGRPGVSGNTIYF.

The gene calls are TRBV2 and TRBJ1-5; tentative D call: TRBD1 (5 bases). The CDR3 consists of 12 residues. CDR1 is SNHLY and CDR2 is FYNNEI in the germline V gene. V was cut by 5 bases and J by 9 bases, with 11 bases left in between. CDR3 sequence (DNA): TGTGCCAGCAGTTGGTGGGGCGGGCCCCAGCATTTT. Amino acids: CASSWWGGPQHF.

This chain links TRBV12-5 with TRBJ1-5; 8 bases fit TRBD1. Trimming removed 4 bases from V and 6 bases from J; junction bases left unmatched: 5. Germline V gene data show CDR1 as LGHNT and CDR2 as FRNRAP. The CDR3 extends over 14 amino acids. CDR3 coding DNA: TGTGCTAGTGGTTCCGGACAGGGAGGTCAGCCCCAGCATTTT. Its translation: CASGSGQGGQPQHF. Full variable domain (remainder filled in from reference TRBV12-5 and TRBJ1-5): DARVTQTPRHKVTEMGQEVTMRCQPILGHNTVFWYRQTMMQGLELLAYFRNRAPLDDSGMPKDRFSAEMPDATLATLKIQPSEPRDSAVYFCASGSGQGGQPQHFGDGTRLSIL.

This clone was seen a handful of times. This chain connects TRBV4-2 to TRBJ1-2, with D possibly being TRBD1 (6 bases). In germline, CDR1 is LGHNA, CDR2 YNFKEQ. The CDR3 is made up of 14 amino acids. V was pared by 0 bases and J by 8 bases, with 13 bases between. The CDR3 spells CASSQDPGVRGYTF. For the CDR3, the DNA is TGTGCCAGCAGCCAAGATCCAGGGGTGCGGGGCTACACCTTC.

The rearrangement uses TRBV7-9 and TRBJ1-5, with 11 bases aligning to TRBD1. This CDR3 comprises 16 residues. Germline lookup yields CDR1 SEHNR and CDR2 FQNEAQ (reference sequence). With 1 base clipped from V and 6 bases from J, the junction kept 5 bases outside the gene matches. CDR3 DNA: TGTGCCAGCAGCTTAGGATTAGGGACAGGGGGTCAGCCCCAGCATTTT. Translating gives CASSLGLGTGGQPQHF.